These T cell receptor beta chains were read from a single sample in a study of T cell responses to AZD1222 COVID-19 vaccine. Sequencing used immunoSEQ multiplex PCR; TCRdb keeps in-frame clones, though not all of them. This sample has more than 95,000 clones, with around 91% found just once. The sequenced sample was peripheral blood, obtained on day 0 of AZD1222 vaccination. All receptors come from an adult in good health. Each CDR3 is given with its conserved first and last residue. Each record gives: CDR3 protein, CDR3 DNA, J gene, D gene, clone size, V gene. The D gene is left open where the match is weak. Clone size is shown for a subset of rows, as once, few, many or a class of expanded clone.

CDR3: CASSVVPGQVSTNYGYTF; DNA: TGTGCCAGCAGCGTAGTCCCGGGACAGGTCTCTACTAACTATGGCTACACCTTC; J: TRBJ1-2; D: TRBD1; size: -; V: TRBV9
CDR3: CASSEGQGTTGELFF; DNA: TGCGCCAGCAGCGAGGGACAGGGTACCACCGGGGAGCTGTTTTTT; J: TRBJ2-2; D: TRBD1; size: -; V: TRBV5-1
CDR3: CASSQGAEAFF; DNA: TGCGCCAGCAGCCAGGGGGCTGAAGCTTTCTTT; J: TRBJ1-1; D: TRBD1; size: -; V: TRBV5-1
CDR3: CASSLTGGGEADTQYF; DNA: TGCGCCAGCAGCTTGACAGGGGGTGGGGAGGCAGATACGCAGTATTTT; J: TRBJ2-3; D: TRBD1; size: -; V: TRBV5-1
CDR3: CASSLGSGPKGYTF; DNA: TGCGCCAGCAGCCTTGGGTCGGGGCCGAAGGGCTACACCTTC; J: TRBJ1-2; D: -; size: -; V: TRBV4-1
CDR3: CASSVLLAGEQYF; DNA: TGTGCCAGCAGCGTACTGCTAGCGGGGGAGCAGTACTTC; J: TRBJ2-5; D: TRBD2; size: -; V: TRBV9
CDR3: CASSIAGGNTGELFF; DNA: TGTGCCAGCAGCATAGCGGGGGGGAACACCGGGGAGCTGTTTTTT; J: TRBJ2-2; D: TRBD2; size: -; V: TRBV9
CDR3: CATTPGRGLLNEKLFF; DNA: TGTGCCACCACCCCCGGCAGGGGGCTTCTTAATGAAAAACTGTTTTTT; J: TRBJ1-4; D: TRBD1; size: -; V: TRBV10-3
CDR3: CASSLVNEADTQYF; DNA: TGTGCCAGCAGCTTAGTAAATGAGGCAGATACGCAGTATTTT; J: TRBJ2-3; D: -; size: -; V: TRBV11-2
CDR3: CASRRGAHETQYF; DNA: TGTGCCAGCAGGAGAGGGGCGCATGAGACCCAGTACTTC; J: TRBJ2-5; D: -; size: -; V: TRBV25-1
CDR3: CASSHGSPPGELFF; DNA: TGTGCCAGCAGCCATGGTAGTCCCCCCGGGGAGCTGTTTTTT; J: TRBJ2-2; D: -; size: -; V: TRBV7-8
CDR3: CASSLGYGTPLGSNQPQHF; DNA: TGTGCCAGCAGCTTAGGATACGGGACGCCCCTGGGGAGCAATCAGCCCCAGCATTTT; J: TRBJ1-5; D: -; size: -; V: TRBV7-8
CDR3: CASSLGLTPQPLHF; DNA: TGTGCCAGCAGCTTGGGCCTCACACCCCAACCCCTCCACTTT; J: TRBJ1-6; D: -; size: -; V: TRBV11-2
CDR3: CASSRDRAGYNEQFF; DNA: TGTGCCAGTAGTAGAGACAGGGCTGGGTACAATGAGCAGTTCTTC; J: TRBJ2-1; D: TRBD1; size: -; V: TRBV19
CDR3: CASTDDSSYGYTF; DNA: TGCGCCAGCACGGATGACAGTTCTTATGGCTACACCTTC; J: TRBJ1-2; D: -; size: -; V: TRBV10-2
CDR3: CASSPGRGWSYNEQFF; DNA: TGTGCCAGCAGCCCCGGCCGGGGGTGGTCCTACAATGAGCAGTTCTTC; J: TRBJ2-1; D: -; size: -; V: TRBV11-2
CDR3: CASSSGQPNQPQHF; DNA: TGTGCCAGCAGCTCCGGACAGCCCAATCAGCCCCAGCATTTT; J: TRBJ1-5; D: -; size: -; V: TRBV6-5
CDR3: CASSQGGVLSTDTQYF; DNA: TGTGCCAGCAGCCAAGGCGGGGTGCTAAGCACAGATACGCAGTATTTT; J: TRBJ2-3; D: -; size: -; V: TRBV4-2
CDR3: CASSFSRVEFF; DNA: TGTGCCAGCAGTTTCAGCCGGGTGGAGTTCTTC; J: TRBJ2-1; D: -; size: -; V: TRBV12-3/TRBV12-4
CDR3: CANKIPRDSPLHF; DNA: TGTGCCAACAAGATCCCCCGGGATTCACCCCTCCACTTT; J: TRBJ1-6; D: -; size: once; V: TRBV6-5
CDR3: CASSYSPGQGNTIYF; DNA: TGTGCCAGCAGTTACTCGCCCGGACAGGGAAACACCATATATTTT; J: TRBJ1-3; D: -; size: -; V: TRBV6-5
CDR3: CASSPLDRKNTEAFF; DNA: TGCGCCAGCAGCCCGTTGGACAGAAAGAACACTGAAGCTTTCTTT; J: TRBJ1-1; D: -; size: few; V: TRBV5-1
CDR3: CASSQDRVLTGELFF; DNA: TGCGCCAGCAGCCAAGATCGGGTCCTCACCGGGGAGCTGTTTTTT; J: TRBJ2-2; D: -; size: -; V: TRBV4-1
CDR3: CASSLKGYSNQPQHF; DNA: TGTGCCAGCAGCTTAAAAGGTTATAGCAATCAGCCCCAGCATTTT; J: TRBJ1-5; D: -; size: -; V: TRBV7-8
CDR3: CASSVGVRRKNTGELFF; DNA: TGTGCCAGCAGCGTAGGAGTAAGGCGAAAGAACACCGGGGAGCTGTTTTTT; J: TRBJ2-2; D: -; size: -; V: TRBV9
CDR3: CASSLNRDDYGYTF; DNA: TGTGCCAGCAGTTTAAACAGGGACGACTATGGCTACACCTTC; J: TRBJ1-2; D: -; size: -; V: TRBV27
CDR3: CASSLGSNQPQHF; DNA: TGTGCCAGCAGCTTGGGCAGCAATCAGCCCCAGCATTTT; J: TRBJ1-5; D: -; size: -; V: TRBV5-6
CDR3: CASSPRDGNTGELFF; DNA: TGCGCCAGCAGCCCTAGAGACGGAAACACCGGGGAGCTGTTTTTT; J: TRBJ2-2; D: -; size: -; V: TRBV4-1
CDR3: CASTGANEQFF; DNA: TGTGCCAGCACTGGTGCGAATGAGCAGTTCTTC; J: TRBJ2-1; D: -; size: -; V: TRBV6-1
CDR3: CASSKGSWGRINTGELFF; DNA: TGTGCCAGCAGCAAAGGTTCGTGGGGCAGGATAAACACCGGGGAGCTGTTTTTT; J: TRBJ2-2; D: -; size: -; V: TRBV21-1
CDR3: CASSKDGSRAGHRVGNQPQHF; DNA: TGTGCCAGCAGCAAAGATGGCTCTAGGGCAGGCCATAGGGTGGGCAATCAGCCCCAGCATTTT; J: TRBJ1-5; D: -; size: many; V: TRBV21-1
CDR3: CASSPGGSGNTIYF; DNA: TGTGCCAGCAGCCCCGGGGGCTCTGGAAACACCATATATTTT; J: TRBJ1-3; D: -; size: once; V: TRBV7-8
CDR3: CASSEHSPNEKLFF; DNA: TGTGCCAGCAGTGAGCATAGCCCTAATGAAAAACTGTTTTTT; J: TRBJ1-4; D: -; size: -; V: TRBV6-1
CDR3: CASSLVGRVSDDTQYF; DNA: TGTGCCAGCAGCTTAGTGGGCCGGGTCAGCGACGATACGCAGTATTTT; J: TRBJ2-3; D: -; size: -; V: TRBV7-3
CDR3: CASSPNQATGLYGYTF; DNA: TGTGCCAGCAGCCCAAACCAGGCGACAGGGCTCTATGGCTACACCTTC; J: TRBJ1-2; D: TRBD1; size: -; V: TRBV7-9
CDR3: CASSLTGGNTIYF; DNA: TGTGCCAGCAGCTTGACAGGGGGAAACACCATATATTTT; J: TRBJ1-3; D: -; size: -; V: TRBV5-4
CDR3: CASSASNTGELFF; DNA: TGTGCCAGCAGCGCATCGAACACCGGGGAGCTGTTTTTT; J: TRBJ2-2; D: -; size: once; V: TRBV7-3
CDR3: CASTPVGGSSYGYTF; DNA: TGTGCCAGCACCCCAGTGGGCGGGAGCTCCTATGGCTACACCTTC; J: TRBJ1-2; D: -; size: -; V: TRBV9